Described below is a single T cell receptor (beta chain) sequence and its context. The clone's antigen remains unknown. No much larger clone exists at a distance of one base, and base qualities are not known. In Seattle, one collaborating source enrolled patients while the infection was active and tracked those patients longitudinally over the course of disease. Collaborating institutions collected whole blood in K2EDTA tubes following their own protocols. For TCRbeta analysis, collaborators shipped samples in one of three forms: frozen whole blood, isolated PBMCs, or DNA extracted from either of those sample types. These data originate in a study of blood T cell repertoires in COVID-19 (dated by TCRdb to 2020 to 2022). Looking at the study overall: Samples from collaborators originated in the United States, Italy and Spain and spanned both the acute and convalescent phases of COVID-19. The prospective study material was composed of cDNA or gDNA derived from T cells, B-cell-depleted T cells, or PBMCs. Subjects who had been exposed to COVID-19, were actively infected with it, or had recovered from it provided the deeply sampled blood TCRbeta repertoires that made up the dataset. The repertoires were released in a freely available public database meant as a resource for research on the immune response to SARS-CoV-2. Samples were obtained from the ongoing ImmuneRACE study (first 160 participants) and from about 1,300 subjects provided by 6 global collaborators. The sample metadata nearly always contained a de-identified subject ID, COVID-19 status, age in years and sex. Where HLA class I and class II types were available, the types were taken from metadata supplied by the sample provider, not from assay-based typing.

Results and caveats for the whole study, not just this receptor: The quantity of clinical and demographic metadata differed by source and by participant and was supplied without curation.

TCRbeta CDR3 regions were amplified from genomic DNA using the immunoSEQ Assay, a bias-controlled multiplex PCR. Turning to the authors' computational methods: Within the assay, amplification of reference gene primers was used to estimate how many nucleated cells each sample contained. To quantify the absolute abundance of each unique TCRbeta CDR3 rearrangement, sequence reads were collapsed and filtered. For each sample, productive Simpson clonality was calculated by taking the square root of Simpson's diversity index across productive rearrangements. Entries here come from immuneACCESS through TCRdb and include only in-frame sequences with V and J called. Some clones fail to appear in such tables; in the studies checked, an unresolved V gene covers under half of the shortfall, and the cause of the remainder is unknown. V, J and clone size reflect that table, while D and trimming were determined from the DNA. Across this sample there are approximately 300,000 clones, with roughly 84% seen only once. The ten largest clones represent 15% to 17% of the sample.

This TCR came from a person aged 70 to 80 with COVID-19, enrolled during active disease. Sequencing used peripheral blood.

The bases are TGTGCCAGTAGTGTGGACATGGCGGGCTACACCTTC. It encodes CASSVDMAGYTF. This chain joins TRBV19 to TRBJ1-2; TRBD1 is a weak D gene call, 5 bases matching. The CDR3 covers 12 residues, taking in both the cysteine and the phenylalanine. The entry retains the CDR3 DNA only, 36 bases that are in frame from base 1. CDR1 and CDR2, per the germline V gene (reference sequence), are LNHDA and SQIVND. The junction carries 12 bases between V and J, which are trimmed by 5 bases and 8 bases respectively.